These T cell receptor beta chains were read from a single sample in a study of T cell clones after liver transplantation. TCRdb keeps only in-frame clones here, not all; method: immunoSEQ multiplex PCR. Here the sample spans over 55,000 clones, around two thirds being singletons. The sample consisted of CD4+ T cells from blood, taken at the approximately 15-month timepoint. The receptors here all came from a human patient who received a liver transplant. Some T cells may be the graft donor's. Both conserved end residues are part of each CDR3. Fields, in order: J gene, V gene, D gene, clone size, CDR3 protein, CDR3 DNA. D genes are given only for firm matches. Expanded clones get a size class; other rows say once, few or many, or leave the size out.

>TRBJ2-2|TRBV10-3|TRBD1|-
CAARTGGTGELFF
TGTGCCGCTAGGACAGGGGGAACCGGGGAGCTGTTTTTT
>TRBJ1-3|TRBV2|-|many
CASSEADQGSGNTIYF
TGTGCCAGCAGTGAAGCCGACCAGGGGTCTGGAAACACCATATATTTT
>TRBJ1-5|TRBV28|TRBD1|-
CASSLSSTGEWGVKPNQPQHF
TGTGCCAGCAGTTTATCATCGACAGGGGAATGGGGAGTGAAGCCGAATCAGCCCCAGCATTTT
>TRBJ1-2|TRBV6-6|-|medium-sized
CASSRVGYTF
TGTGCCAGCAGCAGGGTTGGCTACACCTTC
>TRBJ2-1|TRBV7-8|TRBD2|-
CASSPGTSGRVHEQFF
TGTGCCAGCAGCCCGGGGACTAGCGGGAGGGTACATGAGCAGTTCTTC
>TRBJ1-2|TRBV5-1|-|-
CASSPPSDSYGYTF
TGCGCCAGCAGCCCACCGTCGGACAGTTATGGCTACACCTTC
>TRBJ2-2|TRBV19|TRBD2|-
CASSKTSGITGELFF
TGTGCCAGTAGTAAAACTAGCGGGATAACCGGGGAGCTGTTTTTT
>TRBJ2-7|TRBV7-2|-|-
CASSQGRNRDEQYF
TGTGCCAGCAGCCAGGGACGCAACCGGGACGAGCAGTACTTC
>TRBJ1-2|TRBV30|-|-
CAWSHGGGYTF
TGTGCCTGGAGCCATGGCGGGGGCTACACCTTC
>TRBJ1-2|TRBV30|-|-
CAWSAGTPTWYGYTF
TGTGCCTGGAGTGCCGGGACACCGACTTGGTATGGCTACACCTTC
>TRBJ1-1|TRBV2|-|-
CASSGGGLNTEAFF
TGTGCCAGCAGTGGCGGCGGATTAAACACTGAAGCTTTCTTT
>TRBJ1-5|TRBV18|-|-
CASSPTRGDDQPQHF
TGTGCCAGCTCACCAACGAGAGGGGATGACCAGCCCCAGCATTTT
>TRBJ2-5|TRBV9|-|-
CASSVSGKETQYF
TGTGCCAGCAGCGTATCGGGGAAAGAGACCCAGTACTTC
>TRBJ1-4|TRBV6-6|-|-
CASRTRGGAKSEKLFF
TGTGCCAGCCGTACCAGAGGGGGGGCAAAAAGTGAAAAACTGTTTTTT
>TRBJ2-3|TRBV7-2|-|-
CASSSRADTQYF
TGTGCCAGCAGTTCGAGGGCAGATACGCAGTATTTT
>TRBJ2-1|TRBV6-1|TRBD2|-
CASSAGVAGGPEQFF
TGTGCCAGCAGTGCCGGGGTAGCGGGGGGGCCTGAGCAGTTCTTC
>TRBJ1-1|TRBV4-3|-|-
CASSQDPGGSRMNTEAFF
TGCGCCAGCAGCCAGGACCCCGGGGGGTCAAGAATGAACACTGAAGCTTTCTTT
>TRBJ1-5|TRBV28|-|-
CASTSLGMGETQHF
TGTGCCAGCACCTCATTGGGGATGGGGGAAACCCAGCATTTT
>TRBJ1-1|TRBV29-1|TRBD1|-
CSVRQGVNTEAFF
TGCAGCGTGCGACAGGGTGTGAACACTGAAGCTTTCTTT
>TRBJ1-2|TRBV28|TRBD1|-
CASSSGGVGGYTF
TGTGCCAGCAGCTCAGGGGGCGTCGGTGGCTACACCTTC
>TRBJ1-6|TRBV27|TRBD1|few
CASRLQGARSPLHF
TGTGCCAGCAGACTACAGGGGGCGCGGTCACCCCTCCACTTT
>TRBJ2-6|TRBV6-4|-|-
CASTQDSTSSGANVLTF
TGTGCCAGCACCCAAGACTCCACCAGCTCTGGGGCCAACGTCCTGACTTTC
>TRBJ2-1|TRBV29-1|-|-
CSVDAGGSYNEQFF
TGCAGCGTTGATGCCGGGGGCTCCTACAATGAGCAGTTCTTC
>TRBJ1-4|TRBV5-1|-|-
CASSFAGVDEKLFF
TGCGCCAGCAGCTTCGCAGGGGTTGATGAAAAACTGTTTTTT
>TRBJ1-2|TRBV28|TRBD1|few
CASSPNRGLGYTF
TGTGCCAGCAGTCCCAACAGGGGGCTTGGCTACACCTTC
>TRBJ1-3|TRBV11-2|-|-
CASSLMWDTYSGNTIYF
TGTGCCAGCAGCTTAATGTGGGACACCTACTCTGGAAACACCATATATTTT
>TRBJ2-3|TRBV29-1|TRBD2|-
CSVVGGGLTDTQYF
TGCAGCGTTGTCGGGGGGGGCCTCACAGATACGCAGTATTTT
>TRBJ1-1|TRBV29-1|-|few
CSVDEKNTEAFF
TGCAGCGTTGACGAGAAGAACACTGAAGCTTTCTTT
>TRBJ2-3|TRBV2|-|-
CASRLDSTDTQYF
TGTGCCAGCAGACTAGACTCCACAGATACGCAGTATTTT